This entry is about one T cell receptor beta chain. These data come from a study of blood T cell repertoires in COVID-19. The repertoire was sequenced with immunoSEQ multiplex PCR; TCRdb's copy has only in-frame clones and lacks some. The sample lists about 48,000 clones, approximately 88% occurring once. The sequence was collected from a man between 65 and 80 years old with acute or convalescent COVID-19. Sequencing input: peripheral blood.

CDR3 amino acids: CGYSAFHEQYF. The CDR3 DNA reads TGCGGTTACTCCGCGTTCCACGAGCAGTACTTC. The V and J genes are TRBV20-1 and TRBJ2-7; D gene ambiguous. The CDR3 is made up of 11 amino acids. Looked up from germline, CDR1 is DFQATT and CDR2 is SNEGSKA (reference sequence).